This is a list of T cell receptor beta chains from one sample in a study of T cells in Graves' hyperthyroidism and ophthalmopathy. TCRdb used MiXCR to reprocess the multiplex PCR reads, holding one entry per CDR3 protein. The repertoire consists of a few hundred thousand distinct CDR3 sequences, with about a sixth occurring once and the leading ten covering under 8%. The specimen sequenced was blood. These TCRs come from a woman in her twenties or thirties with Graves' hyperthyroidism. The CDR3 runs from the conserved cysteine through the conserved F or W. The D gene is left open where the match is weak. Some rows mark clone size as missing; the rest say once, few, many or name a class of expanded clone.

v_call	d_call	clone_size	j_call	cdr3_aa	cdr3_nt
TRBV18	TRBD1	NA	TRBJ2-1	CASSPDRGLNEQFF	TGTGCCAGCTCACCGGACAGGGGGCTGAATGAGCAGTTCTTC
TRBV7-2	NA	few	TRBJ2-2	CATLDRSSTGELFF	TGTGCCACCTTAGACAGGTCGAGCACCGGGGAGCTGTTTTTT
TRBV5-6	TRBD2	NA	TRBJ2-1	CASSFVSLAGDEQFF	TGTGCCAGCAGCTTTGTTAGCCTAGCGGGAGACGAGCAGTTCTTC
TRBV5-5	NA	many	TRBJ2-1	CASSLRSSYNEQFF	TGTGCCAGCAGCTTGCGGAGCTCCTACAATGAGCAGTTCTTC
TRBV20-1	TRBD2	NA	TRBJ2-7	CSARDSPSGLSYEQYF	TGCAGTGCTAGAGATTCCCCTAGCGGGCTCTCCTACGAGCAGTACTTC
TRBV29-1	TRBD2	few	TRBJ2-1	CSYQPGTSEVPEQFF	TGCAGCTACCAGCCCGGGACTAGCGAAGTTCCTGAGCAGTTCTTC
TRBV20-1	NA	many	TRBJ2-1	CSALGNNEQFF	TGCAGTGCTTTGGGAAACAATGAGCAGTTCTTC
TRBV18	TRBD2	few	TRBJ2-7	CASSPPRASGSSNEQYF	TGTGCCAGCTCACCACCGCGGGCTAGCGGGAGTTCCAACGAGCAGTACTTC
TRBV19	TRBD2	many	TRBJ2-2	CASSNSGSTAGELFF	TGTGCCAGTAGTAATAGCGGGTCTACCGCCGGGGAGCTGTTTTTT
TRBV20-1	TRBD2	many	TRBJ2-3	CSAGATGGSDTQYF	TGCAGTGCTGGGGCCACGGGAGGGTCAGATACGCAGTATTTT
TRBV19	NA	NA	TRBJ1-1	CASSMGAHDLNTEAFF	TGTGCCAGTAGTATGGGAGCTCACGACTTGAACACTGAAGCTTTCTTT
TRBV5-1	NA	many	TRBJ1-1	CASSWAGANTEAFF	TGCGCCAGCAGCTGGGCAGGCGCTAACACTGAAGCTTTCTTT
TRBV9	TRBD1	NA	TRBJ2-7	CASSVRGLQNEQYF	TGTGCCAGCAGCGTAAGGGGGCTTCAGAACGAGCAGTACTTC
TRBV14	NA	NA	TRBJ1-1	CASSHGPDNTEAFF	TGTGCCAGCAGCCACGGACCGGACAACACTGAAGCTTTCTTT
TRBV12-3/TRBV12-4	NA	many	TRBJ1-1	CASKEGSRAAFF	TGTGCCAGCAAAGAGGGGAGCAGGGCGGCTTTCTTT
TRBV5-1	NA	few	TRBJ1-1	CASSLKTRLGNTEAFF	TGCGCCAGCAGCTTGAAGACCCGACTGGGGAACACTGAAGCTTTCTTT
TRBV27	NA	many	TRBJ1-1	CASGGGAGLNTEAFF	TGTGCCAGCGGGGGGGGGGCCGGGTTGAACACTGAAGCTTTCTTT
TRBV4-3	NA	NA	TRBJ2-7	CASSQASGVSDEQYF	TGCGCCAGCAGCCAAGCTTCAGGGGTGAGCGACGAGCAGTACTTC
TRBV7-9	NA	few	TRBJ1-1	CASSLLLTEAFF	TGTGCCAGCAGCTTACTTCTCACTGAAGCTTTCTTT
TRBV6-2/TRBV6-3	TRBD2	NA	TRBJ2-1	CASSRGLAGDFYNEQFF	TGTGCCAGCAGTCGGGGACTAGCGGGAGATTTTTACAATGAGCAGTTCTTC
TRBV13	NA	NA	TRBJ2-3	CASSPRAGLSTDTQYF	TGTGCCAGCAGCCCCCGAGCGGGCCTTAGCACAGATACGCAGTATTTT
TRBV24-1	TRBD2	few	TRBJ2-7	CATSDAGKTSSRDEQYF	TGTGCCACCAGTGATGCCGGGAAGACTAGCAGTAGGGACGAGCAGTACTTC
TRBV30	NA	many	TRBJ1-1	CAWSAGANTEAFF	TGTGCCTGGAGCGCCGGCGCGAACACTGAAGCTTTCTTT
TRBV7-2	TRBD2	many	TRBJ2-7	CASGGVGLSYEQYF	TGTGCCAGCGGGGGGGTGGGGCTCTCCTACGAGCAGTACTTC
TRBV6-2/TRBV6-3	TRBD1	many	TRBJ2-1	CASSYPTGGQFEQFF	TGTGCCAGCAGTTACCCGACAGGGGGGCAGTTCGAGCAGTTCTTC
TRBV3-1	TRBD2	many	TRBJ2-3	CASSQMSSGMDTQYF	TGTGCCAGCAGCCAAATGTCTAGCGGGATGGATACGCAGTATTTT
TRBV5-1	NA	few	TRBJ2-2	CASSLRTNSNTGELFF	TGCGCCAGCAGCTTGAGGACTAACTCGAACACCGGGGAGCTGTTTTTT
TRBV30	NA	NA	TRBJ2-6	CAWSRGSGANVLTF	TGTGCCTGGAGTCGGGGCTCTGGGGCCAACGTCCTGACTTTC
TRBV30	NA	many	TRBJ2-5	CAWSVKTQYF	TGTGCCTGGAGTGTAAAGACCCAGTACTTC
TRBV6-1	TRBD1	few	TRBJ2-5	CASSEARGQGAETQYF	TGTGCCAGCAGTGAGGCTAGGGGACAGGGGGCTGAGACCCAGTACTTC
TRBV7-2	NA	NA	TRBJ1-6	CASSYTGHNSPLHF	TGTGCCAGCAGTTACACAGGCCATAATTCACCCCTCCACTTT
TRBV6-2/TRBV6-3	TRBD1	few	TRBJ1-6	CASSYLLGTANSPLHF	TGTGCCAGCAGTTACCTTCTGGGGACAGCCAATTCACCCCTCCACTTT